Each of the 22 T cell receptor beta chains below was sequenced from the same sample in a study of T-cell reconstitution after alpha-beta-depleted transplantation in children. Library preparation (for TCRbeta) was performed with unique molecular identifiers. MiXCR was run by TCRdb on the PCR reads, yielding one entry per CDR3 protein. Here the sample spans roughly 500,000 distinct CDR3 sequences, 32% being singletons. The sample in question was PBMCs from the stem cell graft donor, obtained from the stem cell graft. These receptors came from a human donor who donated a stem cell graft to a child with aplastic anemia.

The chain is built from TRBV7-8 and TRBJ2-7; D might be TRBD1 (5 bases). Germline CDR1 is SGHVS and CDR2 is FQNEAQ. The CDR3 runs to 14 residues. With 1 base removed from V and 3 bases from J, the gap between germline ends came to 10 bases. CDR3 protein: CASSLEGIGYEQYV. DNA for the CDR3: TGTGCCAGCAGCTTAGAGGGGATCGGCTACGAGCAGTACGTC.

The chain has TRBV18 and TRBJ2-4; D remains unclear. V lost 3 bases to trimming and J lost 0 bases, with 9 bases between them. The CDR3 runs 15 residues. The germline V gene has CDR1 KGHSH and CDR2 LQKENI. CDR3 sequence: CASSPPNLAKNIQYF. In DNA form, the CDR3 reads TGTGCCAGCTCACCCCCTAACCTAGCCAAAAACATTCAGTACTTC.

V and J are TRBV6-5 and TRBJ2-7; the D gene is possibly TRBD2 (5 bases). The CDR3 loop spans 13 amino acids. The V gene's germline CDR1 is MNHEY and CDR2 SVGAGI. V shed 8 bases and J shed 0 bases, with 11 bases lying between them. The chain's CDR3 is CASRGSSSYEQYV. CDR3 DNA: TGTGCCAGCCGCGGGTCGAGCTCCTACGAGCAGTACGTC.

This clonotype was seen once. The genes are TRBV2 and TRBJ1-4, with D possibly matching TRBD1 (5 bases). Germline CDR1 and CDR2: SNHLY and FYNNEI. V was shortened by 8 bases and J by 5 bases, with 15 bases between the two germline ends. The CDR3 contains 14 residues. The CDR3, as DNA: TGTGCCAGCTTGCCGGGACGGGAAAATGAAAAACTGTTTTTT. It specifies CASLPGRENEKLFF.

The rearrangement joins TRBV5-6 to TRBJ2-7; D remains unclear. Per germline, CDR1 SGHDT and CDR2 YYEEEE. The CDR3 is 13 residues long. The V gene lost 4 bases and the J gene lost 4 bases, with 12 bases spanning the gap. CDR3 residues: CASSTLGTYEQYV. The CDR3 region has the DNA TGTGCCAGCAGCACACTTGGAACATACGAGCAGTACGTC.

The rearrangement joins TRBV29-1 to TRBJ2-5, with 9 bases lining up with TRBD1. Germline CDR1 and CDR2: SQVTM and ANQGSEA. The CDR3 has 14 amino acids. After removal of 6 bases from V and 5 bases from J, the junction contained 10 bases not matched to a gene. The CDR3 DNA reads TGCAGCGTGCCCAAAAGGGACAGGGTGGAGACCCAGTACTTC. The encoded protein is CSVPKRDRVETQYF.

Notes on this clonotype: One end of the junction is discordant with germline, which a read error may explain. This chain links TRBV12-3 or TRBV12-4 with TRBJ2-1, with D possibly matching TRBD2 (6 bases). The CDR3 contains 16 residues. CDR3 in DNA: TGTGCCAGCAGTTTGAGACTAGTGGGCTCCTACAATGAGCGGTTCTTC. It encodes CASSLRLVGSYNERFF.

The chain recombines TRBV27 with TRBJ2-1; 15 positions agree with TRBD2. The CDR3 length is 20 residues. Germline V gives CDR1 MNHEY, CDR2 SMNVEV (reference sequence). V shed 2 bases and J 0 bases; nucleotides not matched to a gene: 8. The CDR3 spells CASSLRRTSGRGSSYNEQFF. In nucleotides, the CDR3 is TGTGCCAGCAGTTTAAGGAGGACTAGCGGGAGGGGGAGCTCCTACAATGAGCAGTTCTTC.

This clonotype has just a few counts. The rearrangement joins TRBV20-1 to TRBJ2-7, with TRBD2 identical over 11 bases. The CDR3 has 15 amino acids. Losses at the gene ends were 5 bases for V and 9 bases for J; bases not matched to a gene: 15. Germline CDR1 DFQATT, CDR2 SNEGSKA (reference sequence). CDR3 residues: CSASLAGGAPHGQYF. The CDR3 bases are TGCAGTGCTTCCTTAGCGGGAGGGGCGCCCCACGGGCAGTACTTC.

The rearrangement uses TRBV6-4 and TRBJ2-1; D possibly corresponds to TRBD2 (5 bases). The CDR3 has 15 amino acids. Trimming shortened V by 4 bases and J by 0 bases, and 10 bases separated the two germline ends. The germline V gene encodes CDR1 MRHNA and CDR2 SNTAGT. The CDR3 sequence: CASSVTGSSYNEQFF. In DNA form, the CDR3 reads TGTGCCAGCAGTGTAACGGGAAGCTCCTACAATGAGCAGTTCTTC.

The CDR3 DNA sequence: TGTGCCAGCAGCCCCGCGGGCCAGCGGTTCACAGATACGCAGTATTTT. Translated: CASSPAGQRFTDTQYF. The chain combines TRBV11-2 with TRBJ2-3, with D tentatively TRBD2 (5 bases). Per germline, CDR1 SGHAT and CDR2 FQNNGV. V was shortened by 5 bases and J by 2 bases, with 17 bases between the two germline ends. The CDR3 spans 16 residues.

The rearrangement joins TRBV20-1 to TRBJ1-1; tentatively, D is TRBD1 (6 bases). Germline V lookup: CDR1 DFQATT, CDR2 SNEGSKA (reference sequence). The CDR3 loop spans 15 amino acids. With 4 bases removed from V and 0 bases from J, the gap between germline ends came to 15 bases. The CDR3 nucleotides read TGCAGTGCTATCGACAGGCCAGTAATGAACACTGAAGCTTTCTTT. It encodes CSAIDRPVMNTEAFF.

This clonotype was detected a few times. The genes are TRBV20-1 and TRBJ1-1; no definite D call. The V end was cut by 5 bases, the J end by 0 bases, with 13 bases between. Per germline, CDR1 DFQATT and CDR2 SNEGSKA (reference sequence). This CDR3 is built from 14 residues. The CDR3 sequence: CSAGDRTVNTEAFF. The CDR3 nucleotides are TGCAGTGCTGGGGATCGGACGGTGAACACTGAAGCTTTCTTT.

This chain joins TRBV6-1 and TRBJ2-5, with 15 nucleotides matching TRBD2. Germline V CDR1 and CDR2: MNHNS, SASEGT. J lost 5 bases, V lost 8 bases, and 18 bases had no gene match. This CDR3 has 19 amino acids. The CDR3 DNA reads TGTGCCAGCCGGGGACTAGCGGGAGGTATAGCTTTGGGTCGGGAGACCCAGTACTTC. This codes for CASRGLAGGIALGRETQYF.

J is TRBJ2-1 and V is TRBV4-1, with 10 bases identical to TRBD2. This CDR3 has 19 amino acids. V lost 0 bases to trimming and J lost 4 bases; unmatched junction nucleotides: 12. The V gene's germline CDR1 is MGHRA and CDR2 YSYEKL. This CDR3 reads CASSQEAASGGGPYNEQFF. DNA of the CDR3: TGCGCCAGCAGCCAAGAGGCCGCTAGCGGGGGAGGGCCATACAATGAGCAGTTCTTC.

V and J are TRBV7-9 and TRBJ2-1; perhaps TRBD2 as D (5 bases). V was pared by 2 bases and J by 2 bases, with 10 bases between. The V gene's germline CDR1 is SEHNR and CDR2 FQNEAQ (reference sequence). The CDR3 has 15 amino acids. CDR3 sequence (DNA): TGTGCCAGCAGCTTAACGGGGAGACCCTACAATGAGCAGTTCTTC. Its translation is CASSLTGRPYNEQFF.

This clonotype occurred many times. This chain links TRBV20-1 with TRBJ1-1; D gene uncertain. This CDR3 comprises 12 residues. Between the trimmed V and J ends, which lost 6 bases and 2 bases, there was a span of 10 bases. Germline CDR1 and CDR2: DFQATT and SNEGSKA (reference sequence). The DNA of the CDR3 is TGCAGTGCGAGGTGGGGTAACACTGAAGCTTTCTTT. As protein: CSARWGNTEAFF.

This rearrangement joins TRBV28 to TRBJ1-2, with D maybe TRBD1 (5 bases). The germline V gene encodes CDR1 MDHEN and CDR2 SYDVKM. CDR3 size: 12 residues. V lost 6 bases and J lost 7, with 12 bases in between. The CDR3 nucleotides read TGTGCCAGCAGATTAGGGACTTCTGGCTACACCTTC. Its translation is CASRLGTSGYTF.

The genes are TRBV20-1 and TRBJ2-3; D remains ambiguous. V was cut by 3 bases and J by 2 bases, with 6 bases left in between. In germline, CDR1 is DFQATT, CDR2 SNEGSKA (reference sequence). The CDR3 length is 12 residues. The chain's CDR3 is CSASPVTDTQYF. CDR3 nucleotide sequence: TGCAGTGCTAGCCCGGTCACAGATACGCAGTATTTT.

This chain joins TRBV20-1 and TRBJ1-1; a possible D gene is TRBD1 (6 bases). The ends were cut back, 0 bases at V and 5 bases at J, with 13 bases in the middle. CDR3 length: 14 residues. Germline V gene sequence: CDR1 DFQATT, CDR2 SNEGSKA (reference sequence). CDR3 nucleotide sequence: TGCAGTGCTAGAGATCAGGGGCGGAGGACTGAAGCTTTCTTT. This gives the protein CSARDQGRRTEAFF.

In this sample, this clonotype turned up once. The CDR3 spells CASSQGTGISYEQYF. CDR3 DNA sequence: TGCGCCAGCAGCCAAGGGACAGGGATATCCTACGAGCAGTACTTC. The V gene is TRBV4-3, the J gene TRBJ2-7, with 8 nucleotides matching TRBD1. Germline V lookup: CDR1 LGHNA, CDR2 YSLEER. This CDR3 spans 15 amino acids. J was trimmed by 1 base and V by 1 base; bases with no gene match: 3.

The gene calls are TRBV5-1 and TRBJ1-3; D is undetermined. This CDR3 contains 14 residues. Germline V CDR1 and CDR2: SGHRS, YFSETQ. V lost 4 bases and J 0 bases, leaving 8 bases between the germline ends. The CDR3 DNA reads as TGCGCCAGCAGCGGCGGTATCTCTGGAAACACCATATATTTT. It is translated as CASSGGISGNTIYF.